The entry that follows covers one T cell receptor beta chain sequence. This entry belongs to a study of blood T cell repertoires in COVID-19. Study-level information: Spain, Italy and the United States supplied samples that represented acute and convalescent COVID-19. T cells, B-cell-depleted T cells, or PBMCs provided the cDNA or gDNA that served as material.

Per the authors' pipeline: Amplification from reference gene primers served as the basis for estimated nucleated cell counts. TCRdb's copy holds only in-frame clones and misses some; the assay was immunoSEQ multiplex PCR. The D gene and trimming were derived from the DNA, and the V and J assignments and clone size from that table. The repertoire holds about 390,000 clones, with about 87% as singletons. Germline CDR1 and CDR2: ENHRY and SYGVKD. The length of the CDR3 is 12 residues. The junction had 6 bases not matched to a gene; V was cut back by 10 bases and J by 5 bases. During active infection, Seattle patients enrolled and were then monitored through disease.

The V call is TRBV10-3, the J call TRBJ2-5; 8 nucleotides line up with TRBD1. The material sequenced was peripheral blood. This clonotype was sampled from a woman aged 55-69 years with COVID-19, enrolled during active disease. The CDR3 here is CASGQGQETQYF. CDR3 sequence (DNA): TGTGCCAGTGGACAGGGCCAGGAGACCCAGTACTTC.